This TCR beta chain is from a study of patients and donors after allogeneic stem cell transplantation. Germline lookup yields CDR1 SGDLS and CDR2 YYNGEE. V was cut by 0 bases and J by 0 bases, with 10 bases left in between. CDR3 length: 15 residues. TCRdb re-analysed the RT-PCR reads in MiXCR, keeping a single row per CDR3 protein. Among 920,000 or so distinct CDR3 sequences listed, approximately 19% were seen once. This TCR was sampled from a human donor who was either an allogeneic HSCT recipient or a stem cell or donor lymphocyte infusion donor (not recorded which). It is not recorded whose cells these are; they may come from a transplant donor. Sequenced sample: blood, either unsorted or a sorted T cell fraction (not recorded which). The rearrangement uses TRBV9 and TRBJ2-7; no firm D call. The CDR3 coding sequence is TGTGCCAGCAGCGTAGATGGTTCGAGCTCCTACGAGCAGTACTTC. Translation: CASSVDGSSSYEQYF. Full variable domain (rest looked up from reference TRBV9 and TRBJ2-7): DSGVTQTPKHLITATGQRVTLRCSPRSGDLSVYWYQQSLDQGLQFLIQYYNGEERAKGNILERFSAQQFPDLHSELNLSSLELGDSALYFCASSVDGSSSYEQYFGPGTRLTVT.